This T cell receptor (beta chain) was recovered during a study of T cells after yellow fever vaccination. Study-level results: Post-booster repertoires again held most primary-vaccination clones (roughly 95% CD4, roughly 90% CD8). Clonotypes shared by both compartments, CD4 and CD8, made up a small share. Compared with primary, the secondary response was weaker and peaked at day 5, not 15.

Trimming cost V 4 bases and J 11 bases, with 14 bases left between them. Germline assignment: CDR1 LGHDT and CDR2 YNNKEL (reference sequence). The CDR3 sequence is 13 residues long. This clonotype was counted only a few times. The antigen is not known. TCRdb reprocessed the 5' RACE reads via MiXCR and lists one record per CDR3 protein. Of around 600,000 distinct CDR3 sequences listed, 9% to 15% are singletons. The receptor was isolated from a man between 25 and 39 years old who received the YFV17D yellow fever vaccine. The gene calls are TRBV3-1 and TRBJ2-2, with D perhaps matching TRBD1 or TRBD2 (5 bases each). This material consisted of PBMCs, taken on the day of the yellow fever booster vaccination. The chain's CDR3 is CASSLDDGDELFF. The CDR3 bases are TGTGCCAGCAGCCTCGACGACGGGGACGAGCTGTTTTTT.